A selection of T cell receptor beta chains follows, all from one sample in a study of blood T cell repertoires in COVID-19. Libraries were prepared by immunoSEQ multiplex PCR; TCRdb keeps only in-frame clonotypes and omits some of them. Found here are 95,000 to 150,000 clones, approximately 87% of them singletons; the top ten hold less than 8%. Sequencing was done on a sample of peripheral blood. These receptors were obtained from a man aged 50 or older with acute or convalescent COVID-19. Both conserved end residues are part of each CDR3. A D gene is named only where the DNA matches it firmly. Some rows mark clone size as missing; the rest say once, few, many or name a class of expanded clone.

D gene: TRBD1
V gene: TRBV18
CDR3 length: 15
J gene: TRBJ1-1
clone size: -
CDR3 DNA: TGTGCCAGCTCATCACACAGGGGGCAAGAATCTGAAGCTTTCTTT
CDR3 protein: CASSSHRGQESEAFF

D gene: -
V gene: TRBV7-8
CDR3 length: 14
J gene: TRBJ2-3
clone size: -
CDR3 DNA: TGTGCCAGCAGTTTCGGGGGACCCACAGATACGCAGTATTTT
CDR3 protein: CASSFGGPTDTQYF

D gene: -
V gene: TRBV7-9
CDR3 length: 16
J gene: TRBJ2-2
clone size: -
CDR3 DNA: TGTGCCAGCAGCTTTGCCGCCTCGTTGCTCGGCGGGGAGCTGTTTTTT
CDR3 protein: CASSFAASLLGGELFF

D gene: TRBD2
V gene: TRBV6-5
CDR3 length: 15
J gene: TRBJ2-3
clone size: -
CDR3 DNA: TGTGCCAGCAGTCGCGGGAGTCCTAGCACAGATACGCAGTATTTT
CDR3 protein: CASSRGSPSTDTQYF

D gene: -
V gene: TRBV5-1
CDR3 length: 16
J gene: TRBJ2-4
clone size: -
CDR3 DNA: TGCGCCAGCAGGAGATTGGGACAAAGAAGGGGAAACATTCAGTACTTC
CDR3 protein: CASRRLGQRRGNIQYF

D gene: TRBD1
V gene: TRBV7-2
CDR3 length: 14
J gene: TRBJ1-1
clone size: -
CDR3 DNA: TGTGCCAGCAGCGCAAAGACAGGGGCCACTGAAGCTTTCTTT
CDR3 protein: CASSAKTGATEAFF

D gene: -
V gene: TRBV5-6
CDR3 length: 17
J gene: TRBJ1-5
clone size: -
CDR3 DNA: TGTGCCAGCAGCTCAAAACTCCGGGGTATTAGCAATCAGCCCCAGCATTTT
CDR3 protein: CASSSKLRGISNQPQHF

D gene: -
V gene: TRBV10-1
CDR3 length: 11
J gene: TRBJ2-3
clone size: once
CDR3 DNA: TGCGCCAGCAGTGTTGGGCTCACGCAGTATTTT
CDR3 protein: CASSVGLTQYF

D gene: -
V gene: TRBV19
CDR3 length: 14
J gene: TRBJ1-1
clone size: -
CDR3 DNA: TGTGCCAGTAGTATAATGACAGCCCCCACTGAAGCTTTCTTT
CDR3 protein: CASSIMTAPTEAFF

D gene: TRBD1
V gene: TRBV15
CDR3 length: 15
J gene: TRBJ2-7
clone size: once
CDR3 DNA: TGTGCCACCAGCAGAGCGGGACAGCCCTCCTACGAGCAGTACTTC
CDR3 protein: CATSRAGQPSYEQYF

D gene: TRBD1
V gene: TRBV12-5
CDR3 length: 15
J gene: TRBJ2-5
clone size: -
CDR3 DNA: TGTGCTAGTGGTCCCGCACCCAGGGGGCGAGAGACCCAGTACTTC
CDR3 protein: CASGPAPRGRETQYF

D gene: TRBD1
V gene: TRBV11-3
CDR3 length: 15
J gene: TRBJ2-5
clone size: -
CDR3 DNA: TGTGCCAGCAGCTTAGGAACAGGGGTAGAAGAGACCCAGTACTTC
CDR3 protein: CASSLGTGVEETQYF

D gene: -
V gene: TRBV2
CDR3 length: 14
J gene: TRBJ1-2
clone size: -
CDR3 DNA: TGTGCCAGCAGTAGGGCAGGGGAGAACTATGGCTACACCTTC
CDR3 protein: CASSRAGENYGYTF

D gene: -
V gene: TRBV4-3
CDR3 length: 13
J gene: TRBJ2-3
clone size: -
CDR3 DNA: TGCGCCAGCAGCCAGTCGGGCACAGATACGCAGTATTTT
CDR3 protein: CASSQSGTDTQYF

D gene: TRBD1
V gene: TRBV28
CDR3 length: 16
J gene: TRBJ2-5
clone size: -
CDR3 DNA: TGTGCCAGCACCGATTACCGGGACAGGGATCGGGAGACCCAGTACTTC
CDR3 protein: CASTDYRDRDRETQYF

D gene: TRBD1
V gene: TRBV27
CDR3 length: 13
J gene: TRBJ1-2
clone size: once
CDR3 DNA: TGTGCCAGCAGTAAAGGACAGGGCAATGGCTACACCTTC
CDR3 protein: CASSKGQGNGYTF

D gene: -
V gene: TRBV6-6
CDR3 length: 13
J gene: TRBJ1-5
clone size: -
CDR3 DNA: TGTGCCAGCAGCGGCCAGGGGTATCAGCCCCAGCATTTT
CDR3 protein: CASSGQGYQPQHF

D gene: -
V gene: TRBV4-1
CDR3 length: 15
J gene: TRBJ1-1
clone size: -
CDR3 DNA: TGCGCCAGCAGCCAAGATCAGGGAGGGAACACTGAAGCTTTCTTT
CDR3 protein: CASSQDQGGNTEAFF

D gene: TRBD1
V gene: TRBV6-1
CDR3 length: 16
J gene: TRBJ2-5
clone size: -
CDR3 DNA: TGTGCCAGCAGTGAAAGGTGGACAGGGGTATTTGAGACCCAGTACTTC
CDR3 protein: CASSERWTGVFETQYF

D gene: -
V gene: TRBV21-1
CDR3 length: 15
J gene: TRBJ1-1
clone size: -
CDR3 DNA: TGTGCCAGCAGCCTCAGCTGGAGGCTGAACACTGAAGCTTTCTTT
CDR3 protein: CASSLSWRLNTEAFF

D gene: -
V gene: TRBV5-1
CDR3 length: 14
J gene: TRBJ2-5
clone size: -
CDR3 DNA: TGCGCCAGCAGCTTGGAAGGGAGCGCGAGGACCCAGTACTTC
CDR3 protein: CASSLEGSARTQYF

D gene: TRBD2
V gene: TRBV7-6
CDR3 length: 15
J gene: TRBJ2-1
clone size: many
CDR3 DNA: TGTGCCAGCAGCCCTGGACTAGCGGGAGGGCATGAGCAGTTCTTC
CDR3 protein: CASSPGLAGGHEQFF